This is a list of T cell receptor beta chains from one sample in a study of blood T cell repertoires in COVID-19. Using immunoSEQ multiplex PCR, the repertoire was profiled, and TCRdb retains in-frame clones only, with some absent. The repertoire holds almost 200,000 clones, around 79% seen once, with less than 7% in the top ten. Sequenced: peripheral blood. Receptor source: a woman aged 40 to 55 with COVID-19, enrolled during active disease. The CDR3 runs from the conserved cysteine through the conserved F or W. The D gene is left open where the match is weak. The size entry is marked missing in some rows and otherwise reads once, few, many or a size class.

j_call d_call clone_size v_call cdr3_aa cdr3_nt
TRBJ1-2 NA many TRBV25-1 CASSVRENYGYTF TGTGCCAGCAGCGTAAGGGAGAACTATGGCTACACCTTC
TRBJ2-3 NA NA TRBV2 CASSQGGGADTQYF TGTGCCAGCAGTCAGGGGGGCGGCGCAGATACGCAGTATTTT
TRBJ2-3 TRBD2 NA TRBV5-1 CASSLAREGLTDTQYF TGCGCCAGCAGCTTGGCGCGGGAGGGCCTCACAGATACGCAGTATTTT
TRBJ2-7 TRBD1 NA TRBV6-5 CASSPGTVTYEQYF TGTGCCAGCAGCCCCGGGACAGTGACCTACGAGCAGTACTTC
TRBJ1-2 TRBD1 NA TRBV14 CASSWDRNYGYTF TGTGCCAGCAGCTGGGACAGGAACTATGGCTACACCTTC
TRBJ2-7 NA NA TRBV11-2 CASSSGRGPPYEQYF TGTGCCAGCAGCTCGGGCAGGGGACCTCCTTACGAGCAGTACTTC
TRBJ2-3 TRBD1 NA TRBV29-1 CSGGTVSTDTQYF TGCAGCGGAGGGACAGTAAGCACAGATACGCAGTATTTT
TRBJ2-7 TRBD1 NA TRBV19 CASSVTGVDEQYF TGTGCCAGTAGTGTGACAGGGGTGGACGAGCAGTACTTC
TRBJ2-2 NA once TRBV7-3 CASSPQPLGGQELFF TGTGCCAGCAGCCCCCAACCCCTCGGGGGGCAGGAGCTGTTTTTT
TRBJ1-1 NA NA TRBV5-5 CASSLGQANTEAFF TGTGCCAGCAGCTTGGGACAGGCGAACACTGAAGCTTTCTTT
TRBJ2-1 TRBD1 once TRBV5-1 CASSLGGTALGNEQFF TGCGCCAGCAGCTTGGGGGGGACAGCTCTTGGGAATGAGCAGTTCTTC
TRBJ1-4 TRBD1 NA TRBV9 CASSVGASGTGVEKLFF TGTGCCAGCAGCGTAGGGGCATCCGGGACAGGGGTTGAAAAACTGTTTTTT
TRBJ2-7 TRBD2 NA TRBV25-1 CASSASGSTYEQYF TGTGCCAGCAGTGCTAGCGGGTCTACCTACGAGCAGTACTTC
TRBJ1-5 NA NA TRBV6-5 CASAVRVYSNQPQHF TGTGCCAGCGCGGTCCGGGTTTATAGCAATCAGCCCCAGCATTTT
TRBJ2-2 TRBD1 NA TRBV6-1 CASSDGTGTENTGELFF TGTGCCAGCAGTGACGGGACCGGGACAGAGAACACCGGGGAGCTGTTTTTT
TRBJ2-4 TRBD1 NA TRBV11-2 CASSSGTGSDIQYF TGTGCCAGCAGCTCCGGGACAGGGTCGGACATTCAGTACTTC
TRBJ1-5 TRBD1 NA TRBV19 CASSYRGQSQPQHF TGTGCCAGTAGTTACAGGGGGCAAAGTCAGCCCCAGCATTTT
TRBJ1-2 NA NA TRBV5-1 CASSPGPGGSAGYTF TGCGCCAGCAGCCCGGGGCCGGGGGGCTCCGCTGGCTACACCTTC
TRBJ1-2 NA NA TRBV5-1 CASSSGHGRGYTF TGCGCCAGCAGTTCAGGCCACGGCAGAGGCTACACCTTC
TRBJ1-2 NA NA TRBV10-2 CASRGQQYGYTF TGCGCCAGCAGAGGACAGCAATATGGCTACACCTTC
TRBJ1-1 TRBD1 NA TRBV20-1 CSASAGQGLAAEAFF TGCAGTGCTAGTGCCGGACAGGGACTCGCGGCAGAAGCTTTCTTT
TRBJ2-1 TRBD2 NA TRBV10-3 CAISDMFGGAYNEQFF TGTGCCATCAGTGATATGTTCGGGGGGGCTTACAATGAGCAGTTCTTC
TRBJ1-2 NA few TRBV6-7 CASSYRDTFGYTF TGTGCCAGCAGTTACCGGGACACCTTCGGCTACACCTTC
TRBJ2-7 TRBD1 NA TRBV11-2 CASSYGTGDHEQYF TGTGCCAGCAGCTACGGGACAGGGGATCACGAGCAGTACTTC